Sequencing of this T cell receptor (beta chain) was carried out in a study of blood T cell repertoires in COVID-19. Profiled with immunoSEQ multiplex PCR; TCRdb holds only in-frame clones, not every one. The sample yields more than 250,000 clones, over 75% seen once. CDR3 size: 15 residues. The chain joins TRBV12-2 to TRBJ1-1; TRBD1 was called by the table and not checked on the DNA. TRBV12-2 has pseudogene status. The sample comprised peripheral blood. The TCR originated in a human donor in a cohort sampled during active COVID-19. The CDR3 sequence: CASRPPGAALSEAFF. Written as DNA, the CDR3 is TGTGCAAGTCGCCCCCCTGGGGCGGCCCTATCGGAAGCTTTCTTT.